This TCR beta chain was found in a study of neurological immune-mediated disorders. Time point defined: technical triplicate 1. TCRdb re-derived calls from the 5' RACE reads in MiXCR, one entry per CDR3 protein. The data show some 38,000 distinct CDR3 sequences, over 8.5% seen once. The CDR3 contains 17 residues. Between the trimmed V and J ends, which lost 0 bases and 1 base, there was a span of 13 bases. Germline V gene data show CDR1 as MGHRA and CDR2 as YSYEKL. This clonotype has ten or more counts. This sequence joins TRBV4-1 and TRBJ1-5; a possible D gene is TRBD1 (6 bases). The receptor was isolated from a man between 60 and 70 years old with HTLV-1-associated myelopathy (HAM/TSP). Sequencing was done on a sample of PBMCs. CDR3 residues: CASSQDGGAGSNQPQHF. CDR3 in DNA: TGCGCCAGCAGCCAAGACGGGGGGGCTGGGAGCAATCAGCCCCAGCATTTT.